This T cell receptor beta chain is from a study of post-analysis software for immune sequencing data. Whole-study context: The study covered relapsing-remitting, secondary progressive and progressive-relapsing courses of multiple sclerosis. Whole-study findings and limits: The F measure placed samples prepared in the same batch into strongly shared clusters.

Only one count was recorded for this clonotype. Its specificity is unknown. The library was made from cDNA and included unique molecular identifiers. TCRdb redid the calling of the PCR reads with MiXCR, one entry per CDR3 protein. The top ten clones hold roughly 0.53% of a sample with roughly 700,000 distinct CDR3 sequences, 25% to 30% of them seen once. The receptor comes from a girl aged 10-17 years with multiple sclerosis. Sequenced: blood.

This CDR3 reads CSAPLGGSTEAFF. The CDR3 bases are TGCAGTGCTCCCCTGGGGGGCAGCACTGAAGCTTTCTTT. This rearrangement joins TRBV20-1 to TRBJ1-1; TRBD1 might be the D (6 bases). The V gene lost 5 bases and the J gene lost 4 bases, with 14 bases spanning the gap. Germline CDR1 is DFQATT and CDR2 is SNEGSKA (reference sequence). This CDR3 is 13 amino acids long.